This T cell receptor (beta chain) was sequenced for a study of low-dose radiotherapy and immunotherapy resistance in tumors (dated by TCRdb to the early 2020s). Turning to the overall study: Cohort 1 received 0.5 Gy per fraction every 2 weeks, with a prescribed total PTV dose of 6.5 Gy. Cohort 2 received 1 Gy per fraction every two weeks, with a total of 13 Gy over 26 weeks. Nivolumab and ipilimumab were both given intravenously, with nivolumab at a 240 mg flat dose every two weeks and ipilimumab at 1 mg/kg every six weeks. Cyclophosphamide 200 mg/m2 was given intravenously every two weeks, one day before each radiation and immunotherapy administration. Starting on cycle 1 day 1, patients took 300 mg of aspirin by mouth once daily for four cycles. The trial did not randomize participants into treatment groups. Eight patients were included in the translational analysis: three from the first dose cohort and the first five from the second dose cohort.

Based on the germline V gene, the CDR1 and CDR2 sequences are SQVTM and ANQGSEA. The CDR3, cysteine through phenylalanine, is 12 amino acids long. This entry keeps only the CDR3 DNA: 36 bases, framed from base 1. Deletion took 4 bases off V and 0 bases off J, with a span of 6 bases between the germline ends. Superscript III and a set of TRAV- and TRBV-specific primers were used to synthesize first-strand cDNA, so that both TCRalpha and TCRbeta chains were covered. TCRs were amplified for about 18 PCR cycles with Phusion, using a constant-region primer paired with the adapter attached to the V primers. Amplification of the isolated mRNA was done with the MessageAmp II aRNA Amplification Kit, which involved an approximately 15-hour in vitro transcription at 37 degrees C. mRNA for TCR sequencing was isolated with the Dynabeads mRNA DIRECT Purification Kit. Indexed Illumina adapters were added in a second Phusion PCR of 20 to 25 cycles, and the PCR products were purified with AMPure XP beads. As for the authors' bioinformatics: Custom Perl scripts pooled TCR sequences encoding the same protein, removed out-of-frame sequences and computed each clonotype's abundance. The analysis excluded TCR sequences that were supported by just one read. Repertoire metrics included Shannon entropy, Gini index, clonality, richness, and frequency of TCRs shared between repertoires. TCRdb passed the public sequencing reads through fastp at Q25 and MiXCR, retaining productive beta sequences. Merged by CDR3 protein, the rows form single entries marked with the most common genes and DNA. TCRdb's processing, not the study's, gives the V and J calls here. This sample is represented by 8,500 to 14,000 distinct CDR3 sequences; around half of them were singletons. The ten largest make up 8.1% of the sample.

On this clonotype: Its antigen is unknown. Base qualities were left out, and no much larger clone turns up one base away.

The donors came from RACIN, which was a single-arm phase I dose-escalation trial that paired nivolumab and ipilimumab with aspirin, low-dose cyclophosphamide and low-dose radiotherapy. Patients were eligible if they had advanced solid tumors that were TIL-negative. Rearrangement joined TRBV29-1 to TRBJ2-5; there is no confident call for the D gene. This sequence was found in a human donor with advanced metastatic prostate, ovarian, gallbladder or colorectal cancer (not recorded which). This table probably holds off-target reads from a library built for another chain. The DNA reads TGCAGCGTTGCGCGGAACCAAGAGACCCAGTACTTC. It encodes CSVARNQETQYF.